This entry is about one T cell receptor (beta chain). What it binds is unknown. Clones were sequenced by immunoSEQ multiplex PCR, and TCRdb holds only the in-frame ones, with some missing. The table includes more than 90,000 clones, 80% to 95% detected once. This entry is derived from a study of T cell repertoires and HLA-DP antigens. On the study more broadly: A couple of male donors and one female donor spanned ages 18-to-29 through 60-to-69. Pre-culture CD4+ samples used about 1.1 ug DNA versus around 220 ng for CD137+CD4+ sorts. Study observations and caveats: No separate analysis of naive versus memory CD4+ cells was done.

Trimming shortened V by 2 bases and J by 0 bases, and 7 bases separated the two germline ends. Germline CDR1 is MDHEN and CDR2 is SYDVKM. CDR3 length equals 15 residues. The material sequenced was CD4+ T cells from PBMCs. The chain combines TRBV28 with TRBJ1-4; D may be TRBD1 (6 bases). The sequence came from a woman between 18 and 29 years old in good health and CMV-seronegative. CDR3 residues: CASSLQGSTNEKLFF. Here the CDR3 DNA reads TGTGCCAGCAGTTTACAGGGGTCAACTAATGAAAAACTGTTTTTT.